Following are 4 T cell receptor beta chains from one sample sequenced in a study of T cell changes during pregnancy in multiple sclerosis. Assay: immunoSEQ multiplex PCR; the TCRdb copy retains only in-frame clones and omits some. The data contain about 120,000 clones, approximately 93% of them seen just once; the ten biggest clones take up roughly 6.2%. This specimen was peripheral blood, taken before pregnancy. These receptor sequences come from a female donor with multiple sclerosis, enrolled in a pregnancy study.

V is TRBV9 and J is TRBJ2-4; possible D gene TRBD2, 5 bases. This CDR3 region has 12 residues. Looked up from germline, CDR1 is SGDLS and CDR2 is YYNGEE. V shed 3 bases and J shed 6 bases, with 7 bases lying between them. As DNA, the CDR3 is TGTGCCAGCAGCGACGAGGGAAACATTCAGTACTTC. Its protein is CASSDEGNIQYF. Complete variable domain (other parts from reference TRBV9 and TRBJ2-4): DSGVTQTPKHLITATGQRVTLRCSPRSGDLSVYWYQQSLDQGLQFLIQYYNGEERAKGNILERFSAQQFPDLHSELNLSSLELGDSALYFCASSDEGNIQYFGAGTRLSVL.

The V gene is TRBV30, the J gene TRBJ1-4; weak D call: TRBD1 (5 bases). Per the germline V gene, CDR1 is GTSNPN and CDR2 is SVGIG (reference sequence). The ends were cut back, 3 bases at V and 0 bases at J, with 8 bases in the middle. This CDR3 region has 14 residues. The CDR3 sequence: CAWSSTATNEKLFF. The CDR3 DNA sequence: TGTGCCTGGAGCTCGACAGCAACTAATGAAAAACTGTTTTTT.

The J gene is TRBJ2-2, the V gene TRBV19; a weak D match, TRBD1 (6 bases). V was cut by 1 base and J by 4 bases, with 13 bases left in between. The CDR3 loop spans 16 amino acids. Per germline, CDR1 LNHDA and CDR2 SQIVND (reference sequence). In DNA, the CDR3 is TGTGCCAGTAGTATAGGGTGGGGGCCGGGCACCGGGGAGCTGTTTTTT. Translating gives CASSIGWGPGTGELFF.

The J gene is TRBJ2-7, the V gene TRBV5-5; TRBD1 might be the D (5 bases). Germline V CDR1 and CDR2: SGHKS, YYEKEE (reference sequence). This CDR3 spans 15 amino acids. V gave up 5 bases and J gave up 2 bases, with 17 bases separating them. In nucleotides, the CDR3 is TGTGCCAGCAGTCCCGATTGGGGCGTAACCTACGAGCAGTACTTC. It specifies CASSPDWGVTYEQYF.